Below, 13 T cell receptor beta chains from the same sample are listed, as sequenced in a study of cytomegalovirus exposure and HLA in healthy donors. It was with 60 Vbeta and 13 Jbeta primers that the PCR ran. The assay was immunoSEQ multiplex PCR, and TCRdb's table has in-frame clones only and misses some. Here the sample spans 150,000 to 200,000 clones, about 88% being singletons. The sequenced sample was PBMCs. These receptors originate from a woman younger than 30 in good health and CMV-seronegative.

The chain recombines TRBV4-2 with TRBJ1-2, with a tentative D call TRBD1 (5 bases). CDR1 and CDR2 from the germline V gene are LGHNA and YNFKEQ. Trimming took 4 bases from V and 4 from J, leaving 13 bases between them. This CDR3 region has 14 residues. The CDR3 DNA follows: TGTGCCAGCAGCCCTATAGGGGCGAGCTATGGCTACACCTTC. Translated: CASSPIGASYGYTF.

The V gene is TRBV4-2, the J gene TRBJ1-3; D ambiguous. Trimming pared 0 bases from V and 1 base from J, leaving 16 bases between. Germline assignment: CDR1 LGHNA and CDR2 YNFKEQ. The CDR3 extends over 18 amino acids. The CDR3 sequence is CASSQDRPGYQSGNTIYF. The CDR3 nucleotides are TGTGCCAGCAGCCAAGATCGGCCGGGTTACCAATCTGGAAACACCATATATTTT.

The chain employs TRBV6-4 and TRBJ2-2; D not resolved. Germline V gives CDR1 MRHNA, CDR2 SNTAGT. CDR3 length: 14 amino acids. Trimming removed 4 bases from V and 4 bases from J, with 10 bases in between. Here the CDR3 DNA reads TGTGCCAGCAGTGGCCAGGCGACCACCGGGGAGCTGTTTTTT. The encoded protein is CASSGQATTGELFF.

This chain joins TRBV19 and TRBJ2-6; weak D call: TRBD1 (5 bases). Germline-derived CDR1 and CDR2 are LNHDA and SQIVND (reference sequence). V was pared by 4 bases and J by 0 bases, with 7 bases between. CDR3 size: 15 residues. In DNA, the CDR3 is TGTGCCAGTAGTACCGACAGCTCTGGGGCCAACGTCCTGACTTTC. Its translation is CASSTDSSGANVLTF.

This clone has just a few counts. This chain uses TRBV10-3 with TRBJ2-2; 12 bases are shared with TRBD1. In germline, CDR1 is ENHRY, CDR2 SYGVKD. The CDR3 covers 15 residues. V lost 11 bases and J lost 3; bases outside the gene matches: 7. The CDR3 region is CAAIWDRGHTGELFF. DNA of the CDR3: TGTGCCGCCATATGGGACAGGGGGCACACCGGGGAGCTGTTTTTT.

In this sample, this clone turned up a few times. The chain links TRBV6-1 to TRBJ2-5; 9 nucleotides line up with TRBD1. Germline-derived CDR1 and CDR2 are MNHNS and SASEGT. The V gene end was trimmed by 7 bases and the J gene end by 5 bases; junction bases not matched to a gene: 8. The CDR3 totals 14 residues. The CDR3 DNA follows: TGTGCCAGCAAGGGGGACAGGGTGGCGGAGACCCAGTACTTC. It codes for CASKGDRVAETQYF.

This clone was seen a few times. This chain joins TRBV7-2 and TRBJ2-7, with TRBD2 matching over 10 bases. With 1 base clipped from V and 5 bases from J, the junction kept 5 bases outside the gene matches. Germline-derived CDR1 and CDR2 are SGHTA and FQGNSA. This CDR3 comprises 15 residues. The CDR3 sequence is CASSLVGGTSDEQYF. The CDR3 DNA is TGTGCCAGCAGCTTAGTTGGGGGGACTAGCGACGAGCAGTACTTC. The full variable domain, rest sourced from reference TRBV7-2 and TRBJ2-7, is GAGVSQSPSNKVTEKGKDVELRCDPISGHTALYWYRQSLGQGLEFLIYFQGNSAPDKSGLPSDRFSAERTGGSVSTLTIQRTQQEDSAVYLCASSLVGGTSDEQYFGPGTRLTVT.

The CDR3 loop reads CASSLTLTHTNTEAFF. CDR3 in DNA: TGTGCCAGCAGCCTTACTCTGACACATACGAACACTGAAGCTTTCTTT. The genes are TRBV7-2 and TRBJ1-1, with unresolved D. Germline V gene data show CDR1 as SGHTA and CDR2 as FQGNSA. V dropped 5 bases and J dropped 1 base, with 17 bases sitting between them. This CDR3 has 16 amino acids.

V and J are TRBV2 and TRBJ1-3, with D perhaps TRBD1 (5 bases). CDR3 length: 14 amino acids. The germline V gene has CDR1 SNHLY and CDR2 FYNNEI. V was trimmed by 6 bases and J by 0 bases, leaving 9 bases between them. For the CDR3, the DNA is TGTGCCAGCAGCAGGGTAGGCTCTGGAAACACCATATATTTT. Its protein product is CASSRVGSGNTIYF.

The chain carries TRBV5-1 and TRBJ2-3; 12 bases align to TRBD1. The J segment lost 2 bases and the V segment lost 1 base, leaving 11 bases of the junction unmatched. The CDR3 sequence is 19 residues long. The V gene's germline CDR1 is SGHRS and CDR2 YFSETQ. The CDR3, as DNA: TGCGCCAGCAGCTTGATGGGACAGGGGGCGGGGGTCCTCACAGATACGCAGTATTTT. This gives the protein CASSLMGQGAGVLTDTQYF.

V gene TRBV27 combines with J gene TRBJ1-6; possible D gene TRBD1, 5 bases. CDR1 is MNHEY, CDR2 SMNVEV, per germline (reference sequence). There are 16 residues in the CDR3. Deletions cut 0 bases from V and 3 bases from J, with 9 bases between. The CDR3 protein is CASSLSTGDYNSPLHF. The DNA of the CDR3 is TGTGCCAGCAGTTTATCTACGGGGGACTATAATTCACCCCTCCACTTT.

The genes are TRBV28 and TRBJ1-1; tentative D call: TRBD1 (6 bases). V lost 3 bases and J lost 4, with 12 bases in between. Germline loops: CDR1 MDHEN, CDR2 SYDVKM. This CDR3 contains 14 residues. The CDR3 loop is CASSLGGACTEAFF. The CDR3 coding sequence is TGTGCCAGCAGTTTGGGGGGGGCGTGCACTGAAGCTTTCTTT.

The count of this clone is one. The genes are TRBV5-1 and TRBJ2-4; 8 bases match TRBD1. CDR1 and CDR2 from the germline V gene are SGHRS and YFSETQ. The CDR3 has 16 residues. V was clipped by 0 bases and J by 0 bases; unmatched bases: 2. This CDR3 reads CASSLEQGEAKNIQYF. The CDR3 region has the DNA TGCGCCAGCAGCTTGGAACAGGGGGAAGCCAAAAACATTCAGTACTTC.